The 3 T cell receptor beta chains in this list originate from one sample, sequenced in a study of cytomegalovirus exposure and HLA in healthy donors. The PCR made use of 60 Vbeta and 13 Jbeta primers. Some clones are missing from TCRdb's copy, which holds only in-frame ones; the method was immunoSEQ multiplex PCR. This table holds tens of thousands of clones, roughly a tenth found once. Material for sequencing was PBMCs. The origin of the receptors is a man in his sixties in good health and CMV-seropositive.

This clone was detected a few times. This rearrangement joins TRBV12-2 to TRBJ2-2; TRBD1, as called in the table, went unchecked against the DNA. TRBV12-2 represents a pseudogene. This CDR3 is 20 amino acids long. The CDR3 DNA sequence: TGTGCAAGTCGCTTGAGACGGGGAACAGGACAGGGAGGGGATACCGGGGAGCTGTTTTTT. This gives the protein CASRLRRGTGQGGDTGELFF.

This clone was counted a few times. The chain recombines TRBV7-9 with TRBJ1-1, with 7 bases matching TRBD1. CDR3 length: 15 amino acids. V shed 3 bases and J 6 bases; nucleotides not matched to a gene: 10. CDR1 is SEHNR, CDR2 FQNEAQ, per germline (reference sequence). The CDR3 loop is CASSFIQDRRAEAFF. CDR3 bases: TGTGCCAGCAGCTTCATTCAGGACAGGAGGGCTGAAGCTTTCTTT.

The chain recombines TRBV4-1 with TRBJ2-5; 12 bases are a match to TRBD2. After removal of 3 bases from V and 1 base from J, the junction contained 3 bases not matched to a gene. Germline lookup yields CDR1 MGHRA and CDR2 YSYEKL. The CDR3 is 16 amino acids. The CDR3 DNA reads TGCGCCAGCAGCCAGCCTAGCGGGGGGGTCCAAGAGACCCAGTACTTC. Its protein product is CASSQPSGGVQETQYF.